A single sample gave rise to the 24 T cell receptor beta chains below, sequenced in a study of T cells in tumors after PD-1 blockade (dated by TCRdb to about 2019). The library was made by the immunoSEQ multiplex PCR assay. TCRdb carries this immuneACCESS record with in-frame sequences only. Its versions omit some clonotypes, under half of them owing to an unresolved V gene in the studies checked, with the rest unexplained. The sample table holds over 3,000 clones, of which about three fifths were seen once. The ten largest clones represent about 63% of the sample. This specimen's time point label, interpreted: after anti-PD-1 therapy. The material was tumor tissue, obtained after anti-PD-1 treatment. Receptors were obtained from a human donor with cutaneous squamous cell carcinoma.

The V and J genes are TRBV10-1 and TRBJ1-1, with D perhaps matching TRBD1 (5 bases). This CDR3 spans 15 amino acids. V gave up 6 bases and J gave up 2 bases, with 16 bases separating them. Germline loops: CDR1 WNHNN, CDR2 SYGVQD (reference sequence). The CDR3 reads CASSPGTQGNTEAFF. In nucleotides, the CDR3 is TGCGCCAGCAGCCCCGGGACCCAGGGAAACACTGAAGCTTTCTTT.

V and J are TRBV18 and TRBJ1-5; no definite D call. Germline values: CDR1 KGHSH, CDR2 LQKENI. The germline V and J ends were trimmed by 6 bases and 7 bases, with 16 bases remaining between them. This CDR3 comprises 14 residues. The CDR3 region has the DNA TGTGCCAGCTCCGCCGGCGAAAGACTACAGCCCCAGCATTTT. Translating gives CASSAGERLQPQHF.

This chain joins TRBV28 and TRBJ2-7; TRBD1 is a possible D gene (5 bases). Trimming removed 4 bases at V and 1 base at J, with 14 bases between. Germline V gives CDR1 MDHEN, CDR2 SYDVKM. This CDR3 has 15 amino acids. The CDR3 nucleotides are TGTGCCAGCAGTTCGCCGGCAGGGCGGTCCTACGAGCAGTACTTC. Its protein is CASSSPAGRSYEQYF.

This clone has just a few counts. V usage is TRBV2 and J usage is TRBJ2-7; D is ambiguous. This CDR3 contains 12 residues. The V end lost 0 bases, the J end lost 5 bases, and 5 bases lay between the germline ends. The germline V gene has CDR1 SNHLY and CDR2 FYNNEI. The CDR3 sequence is CASSEAGNEQYF. CDR3 in DNA: TGTGCCAGCAGTGAAGCAGGGAACGAGCAGTACTTC.

This clone appeared a few times. V usage is TRBV5-4 and J usage is TRBJ2-7; 7 nucleotides match TRBD1. The ends lost 1 base at V and 1 base at J; junction bases unmatched: 8. Germline CDR1 and CDR2: SGHNT and YYREEE (reference sequence). The CDR3 extends over 16 amino acids. The DNA of the CDR3 is TGTGCCAGCAGCTTGATGGGGCTGGGACAGTCCTACGAGCAGTACTTC. Translated, it gives CASSLMGLGQSYEQYF.

This clone showed up just once. The chain carries TRBV5-5 and TRBJ2-6; D not certain. CDR3 size: 16 residues. V was clipped by 0 bases and J by 1 base, with 8 bases between them. CDR1 is SGHKS, CDR2 YYEKEE, per germline (reference sequence). The CDR3 region has the DNA TGTGCCAGCAGCTTGGCCTTTTGGTCTGGGGCCAACGTCCTGACTTTC. Its protein product is CASSLAFWSGANVLTF.

The DNA for the CDR3 is TGTGCCAGCAGCCTGGGAGACGCAGATACGCAGTATTTT. It codes for CASSLGDADTQYF. The V and J genes are TRBV7-6 and TRBJ2-3, with D possibly TRBD2 on 5 matching bases. This CDR3 spans 13 amino acids. V was trimmed by 5 bases and J by 4 bases, leaving 10 bases between them. Per germline, CDR1 SGHVS and CDR2 FNYEAQ.

This clone was picked up a small number of times. The chain uses TRBV9 and TRBJ2-1; 13 bases match TRBD2. Trimming cost V 4 bases and J 8 bases; bases outside gene matches: 6. CDR1 is SGDLS and CDR2 is YYNGEE in the germline V gene. The CDR3 contains 15 residues. The CDR3 region is CASSTSGGAGHEQFF. The CDR3 DNA is TGTGCCAGCAGCACTAGCGGGGGGGCCGGGCATGAGCAGTTCTTC.

The chain links TRBV30 to TRBJ1-3; D not certain. Germline V lookup: CDR1 GTSNPN, CDR2 SVGIG (reference sequence). V lost 5 bases and J lost 0, with 5 bases in between. The CDR3 loop spans 12 amino acids. This CDR3 is CAWASSGNTIYF. CDR3 in DNA: TGTGCCTGGGCGAGCTCTGGAAACACCATATATTTT.

The chain joins TRBV6-4 to TRBJ2-3, with 9 bases matching TRBD2. The CDR3 sequence is 15 residues long. CDR1 and CDR2 (germline): MRHNA, SNTAGT. V shed 8 bases, J shed 4 bases, and the junction held 10 bases outside the gene matches. The CDR3 reads CASRPAGGTADTQYF. The DNA for the CDR3 is TGTGCCAGCCGCCCGGCGGGAGGGACCGCAGATACGCAGTATTTT.

V usage is TRBV6-5 and J usage is TRBJ1-2, with D possibly TRBD1 on 6 matching bases. Germline V gene sequence: CDR1 MNHEY, CDR2 SVGAGI. CDR3 size: 15 residues. V shed 6 bases and J shed 3 bases, with 17 bases lying between them. The CDR3 DNA sequence: TGTGCCAGCAGCGGTCAACAGGGTGGGGACTATGGCTACACCTTC. This encodes CASSGQQGGDYGYTF.

The rearrangement uses TRBV5-1 and TRBJ2-3, with TRBD1 as a possible D gene (5 bases). This CDR3 is built from 16 residues. CDR1 and CDR2 from the germline V gene are SGHRS and YFSETQ. Trimming pared 4 bases from V and 0 bases from J, leaving 15 bases between. The CDR3 is CASSALDSASTDTQYF. Here the CDR3 DNA reads TGCGCCAGCAGCGCGCTAGACAGTGCTAGCACAGATACGCAGTATTTT.

This sequence joins TRBV15 and TRBJ2-2, with no clear D. The CDR3 spans 12 residues. Germline V CDR1 and CDR2: LNHNV, YYDKDF (reference sequence). Trimming cost V 6 bases and J 6 bases, with 8 bases left between them. The CDR3 here is CATSDGAGELFF. Written as DNA, the CDR3 is TGTGCCACCAGTGATGGGGCCGGGGAGCTGTTTTTT.

This clone was picked up a small number of times. The rearrangement joins TRBV2 to TRBJ1-2, with 7 positions matching TRBD1. V was clipped by 1 base and J by 3 bases; unmatched bases: 11. This CDR3 spans 17 amino acids. Germline assignment: CDR1 SNHLY and CDR2 FYNNEI. CDR3 nucleotide sequence: TGTGCCAGCAGTGAAGTGAAAGAGTCCGGGACAGACTATGGCTACACCTTC. Translation gives CASSEVKESGTDYGYTF.

This chain uses TRBV7-5 with TRBJ1-2; the D segment call TRBD1 is taken from the table without a DNA check. TRBV7-5 is noted as a pseudogene. CDR3 length: 14 residues. The CDR3 nucleotides are TGTGTCAGAAGCTTAGTTCGGACAGGGCATGGCTACACCTTC. Translating gives CVRSLVRTGHGYTF.

A few counts support this clone. V usage is TRBV6-1 and J usage is TRBJ1-1; the D gene is possibly TRBD1 (6 bases). V dropped 1 base and J dropped 1 base, with 13 bases sitting between them. Germline-derived CDR1 and CDR2 are MNHNS and SASEGT. This CDR3 comprises 16 residues. CDR3 coding DNA: TGTGCCAGCAGTGAAGTTAGGACAGTCCCGAACACTGAAGCTTTCTTT. Translated: CASSEVRTVPNTEAFF.

The chain employs TRBV19 and TRBJ2-3, with TRBD2 identical over 13 bases. CDR1 LNHDA and CDR2 SQIVND come from the germline V gene (reference sequence). The CDR3 has 18 residues. V dropped 7 bases and J dropped 2; count of bases not matched to a gene: 12. The DNA for the CDR3 is TGTGCCAGTAAGGCACTAGCGGGGGGGACAACGTTCACAGATACGCAGTATTTT. Translating gives CASKALAGGTTFTDTQYF.

This clone was seen only a few times. This chain links TRBV29-1 with TRBJ2-7, with a tentative D call TRBD1 (5 bases). V was shortened by 4 bases and J by 1 base, with 11 bases between the two germline ends. This CDR3 is 13 amino acids long. CDR1 and CDR2 from the germline V gene are SQVTM and ANQGSEA. Here the CDR3 reads CSVATGYSYEQYF. DNA of the CDR3: TGCAGCGTTGCTACAGGTTATTCCTACGAGCAGTACTTC.

This clone was seen just once. V gene TRBV10-2 combines with J gene TRBJ1-4; unclear D gene. The germline gives CDR1 WSHSY, CDR2 SAAADI. The CDR3 has 15 residues. The V end was cut by 8 bases, the J end by 5 bases, with 18 bases between. DNA for the CDR3: TGCGCCAGCCGTGGAGGCGCGGACGGGAATGAAAAACTGTTTTTT. Translated: CASRGGADGNEKLFF.

The chain links TRBV25-1 to TRBJ2-5; D is ambiguous. The V gene's germline CDR1 is MGHDK and CDR2 SYGVNS. The CDR3 spans 12 residues. V lost 1 base and J lost 5, with 5 bases in between. This CDR3 is CASSESLETQYF. Here the CDR3 DNA reads TGTGCCAGCAGTGAATCTCTGGAGACCCAGTACTTC. Looking up the rest from reference TRBV25-1 and TRBJ2-5 gives the full variable domain: EADIYQTPRYLVIGTGKKITLECSQTMGHDKMYWYQQDPGMELHLIHYSYGVNSTEKGDLSSESTVSRIRTEHFPLTLESARPSHTSQYLCASSESLETQYFGPGTRLLVL.

The V gene is TRBV9, the J gene TRBJ2-3; 9 positions match TRBD2. CDR3 size: 16 residues. The V segment lost 0 bases and the J segment 0 bases; nucleotides outside the gene matches: 2. The V gene's germline CDR1 is SGDLS and CDR2 YYNGEE. Here the CDR3 DNA reads TGTGCCAGCAGCGTAGCAGCGGGGGGAAGCACAGATACGCAGTATTTT. This sequence encodes CASSVAAGGSTDTQYF. The full variable domain, completed using reference TRBV9 and TRBJ2-3, is DSGVTQTPKHLITATGQRVTLRCSPRSGDLSVYWYQQSLDQGLQFLIQYYNGEERAKGNILERFSAQQFPDLHSELNLSSLELGDSALYFCASSVAAGGSTDTQYFGPGTRLTVL.

V usage is TRBV3-1 (or the pseudogene TRBV3-2) and J usage is TRBJ2-1; 7 positions match TRBD2. The CDR3 is 16 residues long. CDR1 LGHDT and CDR2 YNNKEL come from the germline V gene (reference sequence). The junction had 6 bases not matched to a gene; V was cut back by 4 bases and J by 0 bases. As DNA, the CDR3 is TGTGCCAGCAGCCCTACTCTAGCGGTCTCCTACAATGAGCAGTTCTTC. Translating it yields CASSPTLAVSYNEQFF.

The V and J genes are TRBV6-5 and TRBJ2-3, with 11 bases fitting TRBD2. Germline-derived CDR1 and CDR2 are MNHEY and SVGAGI. V gave up 6 bases and J gave up 0 bases; unmatched junction bases: 2. This CDR3 comprises 15 residues. The CDR3 loop is CASRVAGGSTDTQYF. CDR3 nucleotide sequence: TGTGCCAGCAGGGTAGCGGGGGGGAGCACAGATACGCAGTATTTT.

The chain has TRBV7-2 and TRBJ2-1, with D maybe TRBD2 (6 bases). V was clipped by 6 bases and J by 6 bases, with 15 bases between them. The germline V gene encodes CDR1 SGHTA and CDR2 FQGNSA. The CDR3 runs to 14 residues. The CDR3: CASRPSAGTNEQFF. CDR3 bases: TGTGCCAGCAGACCATCGGCGGGGACCAATGAGCAGTTCTTC.